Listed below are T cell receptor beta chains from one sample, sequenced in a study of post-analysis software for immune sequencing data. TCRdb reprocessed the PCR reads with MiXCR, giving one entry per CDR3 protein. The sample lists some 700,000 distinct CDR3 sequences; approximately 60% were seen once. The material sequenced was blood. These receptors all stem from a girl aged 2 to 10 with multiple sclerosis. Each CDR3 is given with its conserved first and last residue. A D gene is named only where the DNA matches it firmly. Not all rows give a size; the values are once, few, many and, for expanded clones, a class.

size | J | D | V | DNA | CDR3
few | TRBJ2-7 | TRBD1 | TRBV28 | TGTGCCAGCAGGACCCCGGGACAGGGGACCTACGAGCAGTACTTC | CASRTPGQGTYEQYF
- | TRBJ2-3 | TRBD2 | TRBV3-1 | TGTGCCAGCAGCCAAGGGACTAGCCGCTTGTATTTT | CASSQGTSRLYF
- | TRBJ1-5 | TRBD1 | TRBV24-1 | TGTGCCACCAGGGGACAGGGGGCGCGGGCTCCCCAGCATTTT | CATRGQGARAPQHF
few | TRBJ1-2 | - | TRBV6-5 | TGTGCCAGCAGTTACTCTTACCGGGATGGCTATGGCTACACCTTC | CASSYSYRDGYGYTF
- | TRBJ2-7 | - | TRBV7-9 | TGTGCCAGCAGCTTAGCGAACAGGTGGGCTACCTACGAGCAGTACTTC | CASSLANRWATYEQYF
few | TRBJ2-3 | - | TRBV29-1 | TGCAGCGTTGGCAGGGAAGGGGGAGATACGCAGTATTTT | CSVGREGGDTQYF
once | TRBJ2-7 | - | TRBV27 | TGTGCCAGCAGTTTATCGATCGGCTACGAGCAGTACTTC | CASSLSIGYEQYF
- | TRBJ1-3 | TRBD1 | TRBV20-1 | TGCAGTGCTAGGGACAGGGCGACGGGAAACACCATATATTTT | CSARDRATGNTIYF
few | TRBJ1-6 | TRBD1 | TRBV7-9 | TGTGCCAGCCCCACAGGGACAGGGGTCGATTCACCCCTCCACTTT | CASPTGTGVDSPLHF
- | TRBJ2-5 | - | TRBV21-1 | TGTGCCAGCCCGGACAGGGGTAGTCAGACCCAGTACTTC | CASPDRGSQTQYF
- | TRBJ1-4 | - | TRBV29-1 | TGCAGCGGGGCAGGGTCTAATGAAAAACTGTTTTTT | CSGAGSNEKLFF
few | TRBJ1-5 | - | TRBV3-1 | TGTGCCAGCAGCCAAGATTTGACAGATCAGCCCCAGCATTTT | CASSQDLTDQPQHF
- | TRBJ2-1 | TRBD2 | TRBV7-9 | TGTGCCAGCAGCCGGGGGGTCGATGAGCAGTTCTTC | CASSRGVDEQFF
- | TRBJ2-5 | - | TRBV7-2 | TGTGCCAGCAGCTTAGTGGACCTCCAAGAGACCCAGTACTTC | CASSLVDLQETQYF
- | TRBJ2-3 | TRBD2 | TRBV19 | TGTGCCAGTAGTACCGGGACTAGCGGGACCTTCACAGATACGCAGTATTTT | CASSTGTSGTFTDTQYF
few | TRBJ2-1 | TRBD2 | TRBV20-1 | TGCAGTGCTAGGGTAGCGGGCAATGAGCAGTTCTTC | CSARVAGNEQFF
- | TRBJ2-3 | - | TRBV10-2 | TGCGCCAGCGGGGGGGCAAGAGATACGCAGTATTTT | CASGGARDTQYF
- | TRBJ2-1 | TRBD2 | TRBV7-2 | TGTGCCAGCAGCTCAGGGGGACTAGCGGGGGGGTCGAATGAGCAGTTCTTC | CASSSGGLAGGSNEQFF
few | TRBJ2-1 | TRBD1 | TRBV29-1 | TGCAGCGTTGAACCTCCGGGACAGGGTTATGAGCAGTTCTTC | CSVEPPGQGYEQFF
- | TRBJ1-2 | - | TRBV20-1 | TGCAGTGCTAGAGATTGGGAGGGTGGCTATGGCTACACCTTC | CSARDWEGGYGYTF
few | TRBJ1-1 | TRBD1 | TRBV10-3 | TGTGCCATCAGATCCGGACAGGACACTGAAGCTTTCTTT | CAIRSGQDTEAFF
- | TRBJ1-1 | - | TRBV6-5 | TGTGCCAGCAGTTACTCGGAGGGGGACACTGAAGCTTTCTTT | CASSYSEGDTEAFF
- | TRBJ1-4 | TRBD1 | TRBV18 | TGTGCCAGCTCACCGAACTCACCGGGACAGGAGGGTGAAAAACTGTTTTTT | CASSPNSPGQEGEKLFF
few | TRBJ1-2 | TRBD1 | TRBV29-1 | TGCAGCGTTGACAGCCGGGACAGAATTGGCTACACCTTC | CSVDSRDRIGYTF
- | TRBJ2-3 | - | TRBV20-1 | TGCAGTGCTAGGGGTTTGAGGCCCACAGATACGCAGTATTTT | CSARGLRPTDTQYF
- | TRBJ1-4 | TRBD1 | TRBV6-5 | TGTGCCAGCAGCGACAGGGAGACTAATGAAAAACTGTTTTTT | CASSDRETNEKLFF
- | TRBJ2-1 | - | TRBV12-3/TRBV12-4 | TGTGCCAGCAGTTTCGCGAACGATGAGCAGTTCTTC | CASSFANDEQFF
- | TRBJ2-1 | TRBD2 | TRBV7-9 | TGTGCCAGCAGTGACCCCGGGACTAGCGGGAGCTATGAGCAGTTCTTC | CASSDPGTSGSYEQFF
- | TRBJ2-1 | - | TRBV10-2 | TGCGCCAGCAGTGATAGGACTAACCCTTCCTACAATGAGCAGTTCTTC | CASSDRTNPSYNEQFF
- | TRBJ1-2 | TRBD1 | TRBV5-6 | TGTGCCAGCAGCAGTCCAGGGGGCCAGGAGTCAAGCGGCTACACCTTC | CASSSPGGQESSGYTF
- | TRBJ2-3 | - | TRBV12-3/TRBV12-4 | TGTGCCAGCAGCGCGGACAACCCGATGCTCCCAGATACGCGGTATTTT | CASSADNPMLPDTRYF
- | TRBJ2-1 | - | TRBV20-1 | TGCAGTGCTGCGGGACTTTACGATGAGCAGTTCTTC | CSAAGLYDEQFF
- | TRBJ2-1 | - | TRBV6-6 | TGTGCCAGCAGTTCAGAGGAGGGAGTGGATGAGCAGTTCTTC | CASSSEEGVDEQFF
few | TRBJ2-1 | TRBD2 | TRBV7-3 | TGTGCCAGCAGCTTATACCCGGCGGGAGGGTACAATGAGCAGTTCTTC | CASSLYPAGGYNEQFF
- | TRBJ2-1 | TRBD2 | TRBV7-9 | TGTGCCAGCAGCGCCGGGACTAGCGCCTACAATGAGCAGTTCTTC | CASSAGTSAYNEQFF
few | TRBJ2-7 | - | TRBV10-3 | TGTGCCACCTCCCTGCTGACGCTCCCTCGCTACGAGCAGTACTTC | CATSLLTLPRYEQYF
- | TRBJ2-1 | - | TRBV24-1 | TGTGCCACCAGCGACCCCGGGACAAGGACCAATGAGCAGTTCTTC | CATSDPGTRTNEQFF
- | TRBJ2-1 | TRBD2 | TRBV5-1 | TGCGCCAGCATGGGAGGGACCTATCTTCCTGAGCAGTTCTTC | CASMGGTYLPEQFF
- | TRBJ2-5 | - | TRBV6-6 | TGTGCCAGCAGCCGACCTCGACGGAACCAAGGGACCCAGTACTTC | CASSRPRRNQGTQYF
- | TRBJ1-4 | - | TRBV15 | TGTGCCAGCGGGGACTTAACTAATGAAAAACTGTTTTTT | CASGDLTNEKLFF
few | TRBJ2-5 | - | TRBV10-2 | TGCGCCAGCAGTGAGGGAGGGTCCCAAGAGACCCAGTACTTC | CASSEGGSQETQYF
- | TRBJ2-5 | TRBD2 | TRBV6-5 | TGTGCCAGCAGTTACTCAGGACTAGAAAGCCACCGGGGGACCCAGTACTTC | CASSYSGLESHRGTQYF
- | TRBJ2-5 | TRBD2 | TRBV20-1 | TGCAGTGCTACCGGGACTAGCGGGCGAGCACAAGAGACCCAGTACTTC | CSATGTSGRAQETQYF
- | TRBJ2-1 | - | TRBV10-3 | TGTGCCATCAGTGAGAAGGGTAGCGGAACCCCGAAAAATTACAATGAGCAGTTCTTC | CAISEKGSGTPKNYNEQFF
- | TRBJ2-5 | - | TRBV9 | TGTGCCAGCAGCGTAGTGGGCACGGAGACCCAGTACTTC | CASSVVGTETQYF
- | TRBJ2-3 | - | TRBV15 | TGTGCCACCAGCAGAGACCAAAGAGATACGCAGTATTTT | CATSRDQRDTQYF
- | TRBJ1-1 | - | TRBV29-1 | TGCAGCGTACAGGACCTGAACACTGAAGCTTTCTTT | CSVQDLNTEAFF
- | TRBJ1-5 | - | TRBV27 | TGTGCCAGCAGTCCGAACCTCAGGGGCGGGGGTCAGCCCCAGCATTTT | CASSPNLRGGGQPQHF
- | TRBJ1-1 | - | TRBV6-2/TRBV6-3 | TGTGCCAGCAGTTACGGTACCGGATGGGTGAACACTGAAGCTTTCTTT | CASSYGTGWVNTEAFF
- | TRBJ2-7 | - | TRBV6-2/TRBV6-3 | TGTGCCAGCAGTTACGAAGTGGCGGGGTTTTACGAGCAGTACTTC | CASSYEVAGFYEQYF
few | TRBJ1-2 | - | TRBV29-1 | TGCAGCGTTGGGGCGAGGGCCGGACGGGCCTATGGCTACACCTTC | CSVGARAGRAYGYTF
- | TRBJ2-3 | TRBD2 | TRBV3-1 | TGTGCCAGCAGCCAACCTAGCGGGAGTAGTGCAGATACGCAGTATTTT | CASSQPSGSSADTQYF
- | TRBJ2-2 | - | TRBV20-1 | TGCAGTGCTAGGGGCGGACAGTATCAGACCGGGGAGCTGTTTTTT | CSARGGQYQTGELFF
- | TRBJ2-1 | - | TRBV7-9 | TGTGCCAGCAGCTTAAGCCCGAGCTCCTACAATGAGCAGTTCTTC | CASSLSPSSYNEQFF
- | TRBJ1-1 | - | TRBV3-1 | TGTGCCAGCACATCCTCCCGGGGGCTGAACACTGAAGCTTTCTTT | CASTSSRGLNTEAFF
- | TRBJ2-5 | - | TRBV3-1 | TGTGCCAGCAGCCCTGCCTACGGCGGGACCTTTGGGGAGACCCAGTACTTC | CASSPAYGGTFGETQYF
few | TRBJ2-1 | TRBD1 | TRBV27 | TGTGCCAGCAGTTTCGGGACAGGGGGCAACAATGAGCAGTTCTTC | CASSFGTGGNNEQFF